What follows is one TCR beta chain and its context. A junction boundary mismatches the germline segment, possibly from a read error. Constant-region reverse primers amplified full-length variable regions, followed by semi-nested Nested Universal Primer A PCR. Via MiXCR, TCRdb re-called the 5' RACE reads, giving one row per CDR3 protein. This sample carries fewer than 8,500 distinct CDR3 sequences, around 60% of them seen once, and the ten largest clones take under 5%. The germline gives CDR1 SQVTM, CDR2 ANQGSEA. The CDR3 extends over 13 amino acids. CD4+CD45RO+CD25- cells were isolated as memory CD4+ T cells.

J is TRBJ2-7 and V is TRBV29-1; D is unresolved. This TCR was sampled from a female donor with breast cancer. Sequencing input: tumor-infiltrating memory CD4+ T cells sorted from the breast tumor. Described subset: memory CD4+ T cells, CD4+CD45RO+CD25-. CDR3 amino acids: CSVVVGSSYGQYF. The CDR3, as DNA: TGCAGCGTTGTTGTAGGCAGCTCCTACGGGCAGTACTTC.